This TCR beta chain was profiled in a study of technical replicates of blood from a few donors. Here immunoSEQ multiplex PCR was the method, and the copy in TCRdb shows in-frame clones only, minus some. Here the sample spans tens of thousands of clones, 90% to 95% being singletons. Sequences were obtained from T cells isolated from PBMCs. The sequence was collected from a human donor in good health.

The CDR3 coding sequence is TGTGCCAGCAGTTACGAGATTCCGACAGCAGGGGAGCAGTACTTC. Translating it yields CASSYEIPTAGEQYF. The V gene is TRBV6-5, the J gene TRBJ2-7; tentatively, D is TRBD1 (5 bases). The CDR3 consists of 15 residues. V was shortened by 2 bases and J by 7 bases, with 18 bases between the two germline ends. Looked up from germline, CDR1 is MNHEY and CDR2 is SVGAGI.